This TCR beta chain was retrieved from a study of vaccination and CD4 T cells after COVID-19. Study context: The peptides that stimulated the cells were overlapping spike peptides from SARS-CoV-2, HCoV-NL63, HCoV-OC43 and HCoV-229E. Control cultures, each given a CEFX pool, an HIV-1 Nef pool, or no peptide, were included. Study findings and constraints: Convalescent patients gained a median approximately 86% of their reactive clones only post-vaccination.

Regarding treatment: approximately nine-day PBMC culture with coronavirus spike peptide pools or control peptides (ViraFEST assay). Expansion of antigen-specific T cells with peptide pools by ViraFEST preceded sequencing of TCRs. The ends were cut back, 0 bases at V and 6 bases at J, with 10 bases in the middle. The CDR3 is made up of 14 amino acids. The germline V gene encodes CDR1 SGHRS and CDR2 YFSETQ. Sequencing of the DNA from cultured CD4+ T cells was carried out with the Oncomine TCR Beta short-read assay. TCRdb passed the PCR reads through MiXCR, listing each CDR3 protein once. Here the sample spans 9,000 to 15,000 distinct CDR3 sequences, around 60% being singletons. In regard to this clonotype: Its target is unknown.

The V and J genes are TRBV5-1 and TRBJ2-1; D remains unclear. This sequence was found in a human donor who had recovered from COVID-19. The sequencing sample was made of CD4+ T cells from blood, cultured in vitro. In nucleotides, the CDR3 is TGCGCCAGCAGCTTGGGGGGATCCCCCAATGAGCAGTTCTTC. Its protein product is CASSLGGSPNEQFF.